Following are 12 T cell receptor beta chains from one sample sequenced in a study of CD8+CD57+ T cells in acquired aplastic anemia. In patients chosen for sequencing, flow cytometry had shown CD8+CD57+ cell expansion. Profiling that covered TCR beta VDJ and CDR3 relied on genomic DNA as its template. TCRdb reanalysed the reads using MiXCR and keeps one entry per CDR3 protein. The profile shows around 430,000 distinct CDR3 sequences, roughly 34% of them singletons. The sequencing input was sorted CD4+, CD8+, or CD8+CD57+ T cells (not recorded which) from PBMCs. These receptors were collected from a human donor with aplastic anemia.

This clonotype occurred once. Relative to the germline gene, one junction end is altered; a read error may explain this. This chain links TRBV7-2 with TRBJ2-5; TRBD2 aligns across 14 bases. The germline V gene has CDR1 SGHTA and CDR2 FQGNSA. The CDR3 spans 16 residues. The CDR3 coding sequence is TGTGCCAGCAGTTTAGGGGGACTAGCGGGAGTCGAGACCCAGTACTTC. Its protein product is CASSLGGLAGVETQYF. Full variable domain (outside the CDR3, taken from reference TRBV7-2 and TRBJ2-5): GAGVSQSPSNKVTEKGKDVELRCDPISGHTALYWYRQSLGQGLEFLIYFQGNSAPDKSGLPSDRFSAERTGGSVSTLTIQRTQQEDSAVYLCASSLGGLAGVETQYFGPGTRLLVL.

The table lists this clonotype with a few counts. The chain links TRBV25-1 to TRBJ1-2; unclear D gene. The CDR3 runs to 15 residues. V lost 0 bases and J 0 bases, leaving 8 bases between the germline ends. The V gene's germline CDR1 is MGHDK and CDR2 SYGVNS. The CDR3 sequence: CASSEYEDANYGYTF. The CDR3 DNA sequence: TGTGCCAGCAGTGAATATGAGGATGCTAACTATGGCTACACCTTC.

The rearrangement links TRBV20-1 to TRBJ2-2; 14 bases align to TRBD2. CDR1 is DFQATT and CDR2 is SNEGSKA in the germline V gene (reference sequence). The ends lost 3 bases at V and 7 bases at J; junction bases unmatched: 7. CDR3 size: 16 residues. DNA for the CDR3: TGCAGTGCTAGCGTGACTAGCGGGAGGGGCTACGGGGAGCTGTTTTTT. As protein: CSASVTSGRGYGELFF.

V is TRBV15 and J is TRBJ1-2, with 8 bases that match TRBD1. Germline values: CDR1 LNHNV, CDR2 YYDKDF (reference sequence). V lost 3 bases, J lost 7 bases, and 10 bases stayed unmatched. This CDR3 is 15 amino acids long. CDR3 in DNA: TGTGCCACCAGCAGGGAAGGACAGGGCGGAGGTGGCTACACCTTC. Residues: CATSREGQGGGGYTF. The entire variable domain, with the rest obtained from reference TRBV15 and TRBJ1-2, is as follows: DAMVIQNPRYQVTQFGKPVTLSCSQTLNHNVMYWYQQKSSQAPKLLFHYYDKDFNNEADTPDNFQSRRPNTSFCFLDIRSPGLGDTAMYLCATSREGQGGGGYTFGSGTRLTVV.

This clonotype has more than one count but fewer than ten. The V gene is TRBV5-1, the J gene TRBJ1-6; 9 nucleotides align to TRBD1. The J segment lost 7 bases and the V segment lost 0 bases, leaving 5 bases of the junction unmatched. The CDR3 runs 16 residues. In germline, CDR1 is SGHRS, CDR2 YFSETQ. The CDR3 region is CASSLGTGVSNSPLHF. The CDR3, as DNA: TGCGCCAGCAGCTTGGGGACAGGGGTAAGCAATTCACCCCTCCACTTT. The variable domain in full, completed from reference TRBV5-1 and TRBJ1-6, reads KAGVTQTPRYLIKTRGQQVTLSCSPISGHRSVSWYQQTPGQGLQFLFEYFSETQRNKGNFPGRFSGRQFSNSRSEMNVSTLELGDSALYLCASSLGTGVSNSPLHFGNGTRLTVT.

This clonotype was observed a handful of times. V and J are TRBV11-1 and TRBJ2-3; 10 bases agree with TRBD2. Trimming cost V 2 bases and J 4 bases; bases outside gene matches: 3. This CDR3 spans 15 amino acids. CDR1 is SGHAT, CDR2 FQDESV, per germline (reference sequence). The CDR3 sequence is CASSLPSGSSDTQYF. The CDR3 nucleotides read TGTGCCAGCAGCTTACCTAGCGGGAGTTCAGATACGCAGTATTTT.

This clonotype was counted at least ten times. The V gene is TRBV10-3, the J gene TRBJ2-7; 7 bases line up with TRBD1. The CDR3 consists of 12 residues. The junction had 5 bases not matched to a gene; V was cut back by 5 bases and J by 7 bases. Germline V gene sequence: CDR1 ENHRY, CDR2 SYGVKD. The CDR3 protein is CAISMDRSEQYF. The CDR3 DNA is TGTGCCATCAGTATGGACAGGTCGGAGCAGTACTTC.

This clonotype was detected many times. The V and J genes are TRBV20-1 and TRBJ2-7, with a possible D match to TRBD1 (5 bases). CDR3 length equals 14 residues. The ends were cut back, 3 bases at V and 3 bases at J, with 15 bases in the middle. The germline V gene encodes CDR1 DFQATT and CDR2 SNEGSKA (reference sequence). CDR3 region: CSASRTFALYEQYF. For the CDR3, the DNA is TGCAGTGCTAGCAGGACATTTGCTCTCTACGAGCAGTACTTC.

The chain carries TRBV11-2 and TRBJ2-1; TRBD2 matches at 10 bases. With 6 bases clipped from V and 6 bases from J, the junction kept 11 bases outside the gene matches. Germline CDR1 reads SGHAT; CDR2 reads FQNNGV. The length of the CDR3 is 16 residues. The CDR3 DNA sequence: TGTGCCAGCAGGCCTCATCCTAGCGGGAGCGTCAATGAGCAGTTCTTC. It translates to CASRPHPSGSVNEQFF.

A remark on this clonotype: A much larger clone lies a single base off, so this may be a read error. The chain couples TRBV15 to TRBJ2-5, with a tentative D call TRBD2 (6 bases). This CDR3 has 16 residues. V gave up 2 bases and J gave up 9 bases, with 22 bases separating them. Germline CDR1 reads LNHNV; CDR2 reads YYDKDF (reference sequence). The CDR3 DNA follows: TGTGCCACCAGCAGACATATCCGGGACCCCGGGGAGGCCCAGTACTTC. Residues: CATSRHIRDPGEAQYF.

The chain carries TRBV20-1 and TRBJ1-2, with D hard to call. Germline V gene sequence: CDR1 DFQATT, CDR2 SNEGSKA (reference sequence). This CDR3 is built from 12 residues. Trimming shortened V by 5 bases and J by 4 bases, and 11 bases separated the two germline ends. The CDR3 is CSAPMAIYGYTF. The CDR3 DNA reads TGCAGTGCTCCTATGGCGATCTATGGCTACACCTTC.

The chain combines TRBV2 with TRBJ2-7; TRBD2 might be the D (5 bases). CDR3 length: 15 residues. Germline loops: CDR1 SNHLY, CDR2 FYNNEI. Trimming removed 6 bases at V and 6 bases at J, with 21 bases between. The CDR3 protein is CASSKRGYIGGEQYF. CDR3 nucleotides: TGTGCCAGCAGCAAGAGAGGGTATATCGGTGGCGAGCAGTACTTC.